These 4 T cell receptor beta chains were sequenced from one sample in a study of OX40 agonist ivuxolimab in advanced cancers. Sequenced by immunoSEQ multiplex PCR; TCRdb stores in-frame clones only, minus some. There are more than 25,000 clones in the sample; about 81% occur only once, and about a quarter lies in the top ten. The sample consisted of CD4+ or CD8+ T cells sorted from blood, taken in a trial of the OX40 agonist ivuxolimab. The receptors stem from an adult with an advanced solid tumor such as melanoma, head and neck, liver or kidney cancer.

The chain is built from TRBV7-6 and TRBJ2-7, with 8 positions matching TRBD2. The CDR3 covers 15 residues. Germline trimming cut 5 bases from V and 5 bases from J; bases unmatched to any gene: 11. Germline V gene lookup returns CDR1 SGHVS and CDR2 FNYEAQ. The CDR3 DNA reads as TGTGCCAGCAGCGCCTTTAGCGGGACGTCTGACGAGCAGTACTTC. Its translation: CASSAFSGTSDEQYF.

The chain carries TRBV11-3 and TRBJ1-2; 7 bases align to TRBD1. Germline V gene sequence: CDR1 SGHNT, CDR2 YENEEA. The CDR3 is 14 residues long. V dropped 3 bases and J dropped 8; count of bases not matched to a gene: 9. CDR3 DNA sequence: TGTGCCAGCAGCTTGTTAGACAGGGATGAGGGCTACACCTTC. It is translated as CASSLLDRDEGYTF.

This sequence joins TRBV2 and TRBJ1-5; perhaps TRBD1 as D (6 bases). CDR3 length equals 13 residues. Germline V gene sequence: CDR1 SNHLY, CDR2 FYNNEI. V shed 8 bases and J shed 5 bases, with 13 bases lying between them. CDR3 bases: TGTGCCAGCGAGGGGGGATTTGATCAGCCCCAGCATTTT. It codes for CASEGGFDQPQHF.

The chain is built from TRBV7-9 and TRBJ2-2, with 10 bases lining up with TRBD1. The trim removed 6 bases at V and 9 bases at J, leaving 7 bases unmatched. The CDR3 spans 14 residues. The germline CDR1 and CDR2 sequences are SEHNR and FQNEAQ (reference sequence). The CDR3: CASSDPGQGRELFF. DNA of the CDR3: TGTGCCAGCAGTGATCCGGGACAGGGGAGGGAGCTGTTTTTT.